This TCR beta chain was found in a study of blood T cell repertoires in COVID-19. Across the whole study: Acute and convalescent COVID-19 samples came from the United States, Italy and Spain. From T cells, B-cell-depleted T cells, or PBMCs came the material, which was cDNA or gDNA.

This clone was found once. Original analysis: Amplification of reference gene primers provided the estimated nucleated cell counts. Sequenced by immunoSEQ multiplex PCR; TCRdb stores in-frame clones only, minus some. V, J and clone size are those of that table, while D and trimming were read from the DNA. Here the sample spans 75,000 to 95,000 clones, about four fifths being singletons. Per germline, CDR1 MGHRA and CDR2 YSYEKL. Unmatched junction bases numbered 9, after V lost 2 bases and J lost 6 bases. The CDR3 has 16 amino acids. The receptor was isolated from a man aged 60-69 years with acute or convalescent COVID-19. The sample taken for sequencing was peripheral blood. The genes are TRBV4-1 and TRBJ1-5, with TRBD1 matching over 8 bases. CDR3 region: CASSQTGTGFAQPQHF. CDR3 coding DNA: TGCGCCAGCAGCCAAACCGGGACAGGCTTCGCTCAGCCCCAGCATTTT.